The sample holds a few counts of the clone carrying this T cell receptor beta chain. Its antigen is not identified. CDR3 length: 16 amino acids. Germline lookup yields CDR1 SGHAT and CDR2 FQNNGV. Trimming removed 2 bases at V and 4 bases at J, with 15 bases between. This record belongs to a study of CD8+CD57+ T cells in acquired aplastic anemia. General study points: Shared by patients and controls, just under 30 CD8+ CDR3s were abundant in patients.

CDR3 and TCR beta VDJ profiling relied on a genomic DNA template. TCRdb reanalysed the reads using MiXCR and keeps one entry per CDR3 protein. The repertoire has under 250,000 distinct CDR3 sequences, around 32% of them found once; the top ten carry 1.1%. Sequenced sample: sorted CD4+, CD8+, or CD8+CD57+ T cells (not recorded which) from PBMCs. This TCR derives from a human donor in good health, serving as a control. The chain couples TRBV11-2 to TRBJ1-5; tentative D call: TRBD1 (6 bases). CDR3 nucleotides: TGTGCCAGCAGCTTATTGGCAGGGGCGCTAAATCAGCCCCAGCATTTT. Amino acid sequence: CASSLLAGALNQPQHF.